Below, 27 T cell receptor beta chains from the same sample are listed, as sequenced in a study of cytomegalovirus exposure and HLA in healthy donors (dated by TCRdb to the late 2010s). The library was built by means of the immunoSEQ multiplex PCR assay. TCRdb carries this immuneACCESS record with in-frame sequences only. Its versions omit some clonotypes, under half of them owing to an unresolved V gene in the studies checked, with the rest unexplained. The sample includes under 200,000 clones, with around 96% observed a single time. The biggest ten clones account for 0.8% to 1% of the sample. Specimen: PBMCs. The source of these receptors is a woman between 18 and 29 years old in good health and CMV-seronegative.

V gene TRBV4-2 combines with J gene TRBJ1-6; a possible D gene is TRBD1 (5 bases). The CDR3 length is 16 residues. From germline, CDR1 is LGHNA and CDR2 YNFKEQ. The V and J ends lost 4 bases and 5 bases respectively, with 15 bases between them. This chain's CDR3 is CASSRFEGTDNSPLHF. CDR3 sequence (DNA): TGTGCCAGCAGCCGGTTCGAAGGGACTGATAATTCACCCCTCCACTTT.

The sample holds one count of this clone. The chain recombines TRBV7-6 with TRBJ2-3; TRBD2 matches at 9 bases. The CDR3 is made up of 18 amino acids. V lost 1 base and J lost 3; bases outside the gene matches: 11. CDR1 and CDR2 (germline): SGHVS, FNYEAQ. The CDR3 bases are TGTGCCAGCAGCTTAGGTCCTAGCGGGGTGAGGTTGACAGATACGCAGTATTTT. Its protein product is CASSLGPSGVRLTDTQYF.

V gene TRBV11-2 combines with J gene TRBJ1-3; D call uncertain. CDR3 length equals 15 residues. Germline CDR1 reads SGHAT; CDR2 reads FQNNGV. V was clipped by 5 bases and J by 0 bases, with 11 bases between them. The CDR3 coding sequence is TGTGCCAGCAGCCCCACAGTTTTCTCTGGAAACACCATATATTTT. It is translated as CASSPTVFSGNTIYF.

The V gene is TRBV7-9, the J gene TRBJ1-2; 8 bases align to TRBD1. The ends lost 1 base at V and 5 bases at J; junction bases unmatched: 6. The length of the CDR3 is 15 residues. Germline V gene sequence: CDR1 SEHNR, CDR2 FQNEAQ (reference sequence). The DNA of the CDR3 is TGTGCCAGCAGCTTAGTGCAGGGGGCCGGATATGGCTACACCTTC. It yields the protein CASSLVQGAGYGYTF.

This clone was seen only once. The chain has TRBV29-1 and TRBJ2-2; TRBD1 is a possible D gene (5 bases). The V gene's germline CDR1 is SQVTM and CDR2 ANQGSEA. V lost 6 bases and J lost 3, with 11 bases in between. The CDR3 is 13 amino acids. The CDR3 DNA reads TGCAGCGTGGGCCAGGGTTACACCGGGGAGCTGTTTTTT. This gives the protein CSVGQGYTGELFF.

The genes are TRBV5-4 and TRBJ2-3; 9 bases match TRBD1. V lost 4 bases, J lost 4 bases, and 16 bases stayed unmatched. The germline V gene encodes CDR1 SGHNT and CDR2 YYREEE (reference sequence). The CDR3 runs to 18 residues. The CDR3 coding sequence is TGTGCCAGCAGCAAAGTGGGGACAGGGAAAATTGAAGCAGATACGCAGTATTTT. The encoded protein is CASSKVGTGKIEADTQYF.

The rearrangement joins TRBV7-9 to TRBJ2-3; TRBD2 agrees at 10 bases. The junction had 8 bases not matched to a gene; V was cut back by 1 base and J by 4 bases. Per the germline V gene, CDR1 is SEHNR and CDR2 is FQNEAQ (reference sequence). The CDR3 has 17 residues. CDR3 DNA: TGTGCCAGCAGCTTAGGGAAACTAGCGGGGTTAGCAGATACGCAGTATTTT. Encoded protein: CASSLGKLAGLADTQYF.

This chain uses TRBV19 with TRBJ2-7; 10 bases match TRBD1. The germline gives CDR1 LNHDA, CDR2 SQIVND (reference sequence). This CDR3 comprises 15 residues. Losses at the gene ends were 4 bases for V and 4 bases for J; bases not matched to a gene: 7. The CDR3 protein is CASSTWGTGDYEQYF. For the CDR3, the DNA is TGTGCCAGTAGTACCTGGGGGACAGGGGATTACGAGCAGTACTTC.

The chain is built from TRBV7-9 and TRBJ1-1, with TRBD1 identical over 7 bases. Trimming took 6 bases from V and 1 from J; bases not matched to a gene: 5. The CDR3 has 14 amino acids. Germline lookup yields CDR1 SEHNR and CDR2 FQNEAQ (reference sequence). CDR3 nucleotides: TGTGCCAGCAGGATAGGGACAGCGAACACTGAAGCTTTCTTT. This gives the protein CASRIGTANTEAFF. The full variable domain, with the rest looked up from reference TRBV7-9 and TRBJ1-1, is DTGVSQNPRHKITKRGQNVTFRCDPISEHNRLYWYRQTLGQGPEFLTYFQNEAQLEKSRLLSDRFSAERPKGSFSTLEIQRTEQGDSAMYLCASRIGTANTEAFFGQGTRLTVV.

This chain uses TRBV5-4 with TRBJ2-1; 13 positions agree with TRBD2. V lost 4 bases, J lost 6 bases, and 4 bases stayed unmatched. The CDR3 spans 15 residues. The germline V gene encodes CDR1 SGHNT and CDR2 YYREEE (reference sequence). The CDR3 nucleotides read TGTGCCAGCAGCGGGCGGACTAGCGGGGGCAATGAGCAGTTCTTC. It specifies CASSGRTSGGNEQFF.

The rearrangement uses TRBV6-1 and TRBJ1-1; perhaps TRBD1 as D (5 bases). The germline V gene encodes CDR1 MNHNS and CDR2 SASEGT. Trimming removed 5 bases at V and 2 bases at J, with 12 bases between. CDR3 length: 14 amino acids. The CDR3 DNA reads TGTGCCAGCAGTCGTTCCAGGGTCAACACTGAAGCTTTCTTT. This translates into CASSRSRVNTEAFF.

The V gene is TRBV18, the J gene TRBJ1-1; no reliable D call. This CDR3 has 16 amino acids. Germline values: CDR1 KGHSH, CDR2 LQKENI. V lost 3 bases, J lost 3 bases, and 17 bases lay in between. The CDR3 region has the DNA TGTGCCAGCTCACCGCAAAGGGAAGGGAGAGACACTGAAGCTTTCTTT. Translating gives CASSPQREGRDTEAFF.

This chain uses TRBV5-1 with TRBJ2-4; a possible D gene is TRBD1 (6 bases). Deletions cut 4 bases from V and 2 bases from J, with 16 bases between. The V gene's germline CDR1 is SGHRS and CDR2 YFSETQ. The CDR3 extends over 16 amino acids. Written as DNA, the CDR3 is TGCGCCAGCAGCCCAAGGGGCGACAGGCCCAAAAACATTCAGTACTTC. Its translation is CASSPRGDRPKNIQYF.

This clone was picked up one time. The chain couples TRBV4-3 to TRBJ2-3, with D maybe TRBD1 (6 bases). The length of the CDR3 is 19 residues. In germline, CDR1 is LGHNA, CDR2 YSLEER. The V end was cut by 1 base, the J end by 0 bases, with 20 bases between. The CDR3 sequence: CASSQGTARRGSSTDTQYF. The CDR3 coding sequence is TGCGCCAGCAGCCAAGGGACCGCTCGCAGGGGTTCTAGCACAGATACGCAGTATTTT.

The rearrangement joins TRBV10-2 to TRBJ1-2, with 7 bases that match TRBD1. The ends lost 10 bases at V and 8 bases at J; junction bases unmatched: 10. Germline V lookup: CDR1 WSHSY, CDR2 SAAADI. This CDR3 is 12 amino acids long. The CDR3 loop is CATHEGARGYTF. CDR3 DNA: TGCGCCACTCATGAGGGGGCGCGCGGCTACACCTTC.

This chain uses TRBV6-6 with TRBJ2-7, with D uncertain. From germline, CDR1 is MNHNY and CDR2 SVGAGI (reference sequence). Trimming took 7 bases from V and 3 from J, leaving 16 bases between them. The CDR3 sequence is 14 residues long. CDR3 loop: CASTSPGNGYEQYF. CDR3 DNA sequence: TGTGCCAGCACCTCCCCGGGTAACGGCTACGAGCAGTACTTC.

The rearrangement links TRBV21-1 to TRBJ1-1. TRBV21-1 is a pseudogene segment. The CDR3 consists of 15 residues. This CDR3 is CASSKHPGEGAEAFF. CDR3 DNA sequence: TGTGCCAGCAGCAAACACCCAGGGGAGGGAGCTGAAGCTTTCTTT.

The rearrangement joins TRBV13 to TRBJ2-7; D not resolved. Trimming pared 0 bases from V and 5 bases from J, leaving 8 bases between. CDR1 and CDR2 from the germline V gene are PRHDT and FYEKMQ (reference sequence). The length of the CDR3 is 13 residues. CDR3 sequence (DNA): TGTGCCAGCAGCTTAGGGGTTGGAGACGAGCAGTACTTC. This encodes CASSLGVGDEQYF. The whole variable domain, filled in from reference TRBV13 and TRBJ2-7, reads AAGVIQSPRHLIKEKRETATLKCYPIPRHDTVYWYQQGPGQDPQFLISFYEKMQSDKGSIPDRFSAQQFSDYHSELNMSSLELGDSALYFCASSLGVGDEQYFGPGTRLTVT.

V gene TRBV4-3 combines with J gene TRBJ1-1, with a possible D match to TRBD1 (6 bases). The CDR3 consists of 16 residues. Germline V gene lookup returns CDR1 LGHNA and CDR2 YSLEER. V lost 0 bases, J lost 1 base, and 12 bases lay in between. The CDR3 region is CASSQDLGGRNTEAFF. The CDR3 region has the DNA TGCGCCAGCAGCCAAGATCTTGGGGGCAGGAACACTGAAGCTTTCTTT.

The genes are TRBV10-3 and TRBJ2-1; a weak D match, TRBD1 (5 bases). Trimming stripped 4 bases from V and 12 bases from J, with 13 bases between. Germline V gene data show CDR1 as ENHRY and CDR2 as SYGVKD. The CDR3 loop spans 12 amino acids. CDR3 in amino acids: CAISGLSQGQFF. The CDR3 DNA reads TGTGCCATCAGTGGTTTATCTCAGGGGCAGTTCTTC.

The V gene is TRBV7-9, the J gene TRBJ1-1; D gene unclear. The CDR3 length is 12 residues. Germline CDR1 reads SEHNR; CDR2 reads FQNEAQ (reference sequence). V lost 5 bases to trimming and J lost 6 bases, with 10 bases between them. The CDR3 nucleotides read TGTGCCAGCAGCCAGCGGCAGGCTGAAGCTTTCTTT. It translates to CASSQRQAEAFF. Looking up the rest from reference TRBV7-9 and TRBJ1-1 gives the full variable domain: DTGVSQNPRHKITKRGQNVTFRCDPISEHNRLYWYRQTLGQGPEFLTYFQNEAQLEKSRLLSDRFSAERPKGSFSTLEIQRTEQGDSAMYLCASSQRQAEAFFGQGTRLTVV.

The chain links TRBV7-9 to TRBJ2-7; 7 nucleotides match TRBD2. The V segment lost 4 bases and the J segment 1 base; nucleotides outside the gene matches: 1. Germline V gene sequence: CDR1 SEHNR, CDR2 FQNEAQ (reference sequence). The length of the CDR3 is 13 residues. This CDR3 reads CASSWGGSYEQYF. CDR3 coding DNA: TGTGCCAGCAGCTGGGGGGGTTCCTACGAGCAGTACTTC.

The J gene is TRBJ1-1, the V gene TRBV5-5; weak D call: TRBD1 (6 bases). The germline gives CDR1 SGHKS, CDR2 YYEKEE (reference sequence). The CDR3 spans 12 residues. Between the trimmed V and J ends, which lost 9 bases and 0 bases, there was a span of 9 bases. The CDR3 DNA is TGTGCCACCGGACAGATGAACACTGAAGCTTTCTTT. This translates into CATGQMNTEAFF. Complete variable domain (other parts from reference TRBV5-5 and TRBJ1-1): DAGVTQSPTHLIKTRGQQVTLRCSPISGHKSVSWYQQVLGQGPQFIFQYYEKEERGRGNFPDRFSARQFPNYSSELNVNALLLGDSALYLCATGQMNTEAFFGQGTRLTVV.

V usage is TRBV18 and J usage is TRBJ1-6; D possibly corresponds to TRBD1 (6 bases). The CDR3 extends over 15 amino acids. V lost 3 bases, J lost 9 bases, and 15 bases lay in between. CDR1 and CDR2 (germline): KGHSH, LQKENI. CDR3 in amino acids: CASSPQGFEGSPLHF. CDR3 DNA sequence: TGTGCCAGCTCACCCCAGGGGTTCGAGGGTTCACCCCTCCACTTT.

The V gene is TRBV2, the J gene TRBJ1-5, with D perhaps matching TRBD1 (6 bases). CDR3 size: 13 residues. Germline V gene lookup returns CDR1 SNHLY and CDR2 FYNNEI. The V and J ends lost 6 bases and 6 bases respectively, with 12 bases between them. Here the CDR3 DNA reads TGTGCCAGCAGCAACAGGGAAACTCAGCCCCAGCATTTT. Amino acid sequence: CASSNRETQPQHF.

The chain uses TRBV7-2 and TRBJ2-5, with TRBD1 identical over 8 bases. J gave up 7 bases and V 6 bases, and 16 bases lay outside the gene matches. The germline V gene encodes CDR1 SGHTA and CDR2 FQGNSA. The CDR3 has 16 residues. Written as DNA, the CDR3 is TGTGCCAGCAGTCCCCCAGGGGGCCGCTCCCGAGGGACCCAGTACTTC. Its protein product is CASSPPGGRSRGTQYF.

The chain uses TRBV6-6 and TRBJ2-3; 11 bases agree with TRBD1. Germline CDR1 MNHNY, CDR2 SVGAGI (reference sequence). The CDR3 is made up of 15 amino acids. The V gene end was trimmed by 6 bases and the J gene end by 5 bases; junction bases not matched to a gene: 7. The CDR3 sequence: CASRKGQGGVDTQYF. The CDR3, as DNA: TGTGCCAGCAGGAAGGGACAGGGGGGCGTAGATACGCAGTATTTT.